This T cell receptor beta chain derives from a study of T cell responses to AZD1222 COVID-19 vaccine. General observations from the study: Breadth and depth of Spike-specific TCRs rose after two AZD1222 doses.

The protocol was immunoSEQ multiplex PCR, while the TCRdb copy is restricted to in-frame clones and leaves out a portion. The data contain some 150,000 clones, 85% to 95% of them singletons. As for this clone: The antigen is undetermined.

The germline CDR1 and CDR2 sequences are SGHVS and FQNEAQ. V was shortened by 5 bases and J by 4 bases, with 23 bases between the two germline ends. This CDR3 has 18 amino acids. Pooled together were second doses at about 4 or about 12 weeks. The source material was peripheral blood, sampled 28 days after the second AZD1222 dose. This sequence was found in an adult who received the AZD1222 COVID-19 vaccine. V gene TRBV7-8 combines with J gene TRBJ1-4; D remains ambiguous. Here the CDR3 DNA reads TGTGCCAGCAGCCAAATCCCCGGGAGGGCCCACTATAATGAAAAACTGTTTTTT. The encoded protein is CASSQIPGRAHYNEKLFF.